This entry lists 22 T cell receptor beta chains sequenced from one sample in a study of T-cell memory formation after mild COVID-19. TCRdb independently ran MiXCR on the 5' RACE reads; one entry per CDR3 protein. The sample contains around 310,000 distinct CDR3 sequences, 20% to 25% of which appear only once. Sequenced: PBMCs or a T cell subset sorted from them (not recorded which). Source of these receptors: a man aged 18 to 30 who had mild COVID-19 (a few samples of this study predate the infection). Cell type and time point are not known.

V usage is TRBV20-1 and J usage is TRBJ2-1, with D unresolved. The CDR3 length is 11 residues. Germline V lookup: CDR1 DFQATT, CDR2 SNEGSKA (reference sequence). V was pared by 3 bases and J by 10 bases, with 10 bases between. CDR3 amino acids: CSASGVAEQFF. Written as DNA, the CDR3 is TGCAGTGCTAGTGGGGTTGCCGAGCAGTTCTTC.

This clonotype showed up just a few times. The chain couples TRBV7-8 to TRBJ2-1, with 9 bases identical to TRBD1. Trimming removed 5 bases from V and 9 bases from J; junction bases left unmatched: 20. The CDR3 extends over 18 amino acids. In germline, CDR1 is SGHVS, CDR2 FQNEAQ. The CDR3 DNA is TGTGCCAGCAGCCGCACGGCCTCCGGGACAGGGACGGATAGTGAGCAGTTCTTC. Its translation: CASSRTASGTGTDSEQFF.

This clonotype was observed a few times. V and J are TRBV5-1 and TRBJ2-3; no reliable D call. Deletions cut 7 bases from V and 0 bases from J, with 12 bases between. The CDR3 is 14 residues long. Germline V gene data show CDR1 as SGHRS and CDR2 as YFSETQ. CDR3 sequence reads: CASFSWSSTDTQYF. Written as DNA, the CDR3 is TGCGCCAGCTTCTCTTGGTCCAGCACAGATACGCAGTATTTT.

This clonotype was counted many times. This chain links TRBV5-1 with TRBJ2-7; TRBD2 matches at 7 bases. Trimming cost V 4 bases and J 0 bases; bases outside gene matches: 1. The V gene's germline CDR1 is SGHRS and CDR2 YFSETQ. This CDR3 region has 13 residues. The CDR3: CASSTGGSYEQYF. The CDR3 nucleotides read TGCGCCAGCAGCACGGGGGGCTCCTACGAGCAGTACTTC.

The V and J genes are TRBV5-1 and TRBJ2-3; 9 nucleotides align to TRBD2. J gave up 2 bases and V 2 bases, and 6 bases lay outside the gene matches. The V gene's germline CDR1 is SGHRS and CDR2 YFSETQ. The CDR3 totals 16 residues. The CDR3 loop reads CASSFSSGGITDTQYF. The DNA of the CDR3 is TGCGCCAGCAGCTTTTCCAGCGGGGGGATCACAGATACGCAGTATTTT.

The CDR3 nucleotides read TGCACCAGCAACAGGGAAGGCTATGGCTACACCTTC. It specifies CTSNREGYGYTF. This sequence joins TRBV1 and TRBJ1-2; the table's D gene call, TRBD1, was not cross checked with the DNA. TRBV1 represents a pseudogene. The CDR3 loop spans 12 amino acids.

This clonotype has just a few counts. V usage is TRBV4-3 and J usage is TRBJ2-3, with D possibly being TRBD1 (6 bases). Looked up from germline, CDR1 is LGHNA and CDR2 is YSLEER. Trimming took off 0 bases at V and 6 bases at J, with 16 bases between the two ends. The CDR3 is 16 amino acids. The CDR3 region is CASSQEGNNRADTQYF. The CDR3 DNA reads TGCGCCAGCAGCCAAGAGGGGAATAACAGGGCTGATACGCAGTATTTT.

Only a few counts were recorded for this clonotype. The J gene is TRBJ2-4, the V gene TRBV20-1; TRBD1 or TRBD2 may be the D gene (6 bases each). The CDR3 length is 13 residues. Trimming took off 1 base at V and 15 bases at J, with 19 bases between the two ends. Per germline, CDR1 DFQATT and CDR2 SNEGSKA (reference sequence). CDR3 sequence (DNA): TGCAGTGCTAGAGCCGATGGTGATGGGGGGCCGTACTTC. Protein sequence: CSARADGDGGPYF.

The rearrangement joins TRBV9 to TRBJ2-3; 14 bases align to TRBD2. The trim removed 3 bases at V and 4 bases at J, leaving 4 bases unmatched. The CDR3 is 16 residues long. The V gene's germline CDR1 is SGDLS and CDR2 YYNGEE. The CDR3 is CASSGTSGGTADTQYF. The CDR3 DNA sequence: TGTGCCAGCAGCGGGACTAGCGGGGGGACGGCAGATACGCAGTATTTT.

This chain joins TRBV7-2 and TRBJ1-2, with D uncertain. The V gene's germline CDR1 is SGHTA and CDR2 FQGNSA. The CDR3 sequence is 14 residues long. With 1 base removed from V and 3 bases from J, the gap between germline ends came to 9 bases. The CDR3 sequence is CASSLVKRDYGYTF. CDR3 coding DNA: TGTGCCAGCAGCTTAGTGAAGCGGGACTATGGCTACACCTTC.

The chain couples TRBV5-1 to TRBJ2-3; D is undetermined. Trimming took off 0 bases at V and 1 base at J, with 12 bases between the two ends. CDR1 is SGHRS and CDR2 is YFSETQ in the germline V gene. The CDR3 is 16 amino acids. DNA for the CDR3: TGCGCCAGCAGCTTGGCCCTGGGCGCCGGCACAGATACGCAGTATTTT. Its translation: CASSLALGAGTDTQYF.

The chain employs TRBV7-8 and TRBJ2-2, with 13 positions matching TRBD2. The V gene end was trimmed by 5 bases and the J gene end by 5 bases; junction bases not matched to a gene: 8. The V gene's germline CDR1 is SGHVS and CDR2 FQNEAQ. This CDR3 has 17 residues. CDR3 sequence (DNA): TGTGCCAGCAGCCAAGGGGGGACTAGCGGGGTAACCGGGGAGCTGTTTTTT. It is translated as CASSQGGTSGVTGELFF.

This chain links TRBV6-6 with TRBJ2-3; 7 bases align to TRBD1. Germline CDR1 MNHNY, CDR2 SVGAGI (reference sequence). The V and J ends lost 6 bases and 3 bases, in that order; junction bases with no gene match: 9. CDR3 length: 15 residues. In DNA form, the CDR3 reads TGTGCCAGCAGGACCGAACAGGGGTGGACAGATACGCAGTATTTT. Residues: CASRTEQGWTDTQYF.

The chain couples TRBV7-2 to TRBJ1-5; no reliable D call. Germline CDR1 is SGHTA and CDR2 is FQGNSA. V lost 3 bases and J lost 5, with 14 bases in between. The CDR3 extends over 15 amino acids. In DNA, the CDR3 is TGTGCCAGCAGCTTGGCCGTAGCTCAACATCAGCCCCAGCATTTT. Encoded protein: CASSLAVAQHQPQHF.

This clonotype was recorded a few times. The V call is TRBV4-2, the J call TRBJ1-1, with D possibly being TRBD1 (6 bases). Per germline, CDR1 LGHNA and CDR2 YNFKEQ. V was cut by 1 base and J by 1 base, with 13 bases left in between. The CDR3 runs 16 residues. The CDR3 loop is CASSQALQGSNTEAFF. The DNA of the CDR3 is TGTGCCAGCAGCCAAGCCTTACAGGGATCGAACACTGAAGCTTTCTTT.

CDR3: CASKLESSGGPSYEQYV. The CDR3 DNA sequence: TGTGCCAGCAAACTGGAATCTAGCGGGGGGCCCTCCTACGAGCAGTACGTC. The chain uses TRBV5-4 and TRBJ2-7; TRBD2 agrees at 11 bases. Germline CDR1 and CDR2: SGHNT and YYREEE (reference sequence). This CDR3 region has 17 residues. J was trimmed by 0 bases and V by 6 bases; bases with no gene match: 11.

This clonotype has just a few counts. This CDR3 reads CASSQGTEQYF. The CDR3 region has the DNA TGTGCCAGCAGTCAGGGGACCGAGCAGTACTTC. This rearrangement joins TRBV6-5 to TRBJ2-7, with D possibly TRBD1 on 6 matching bases. Germline CDR1 MNHEY, CDR2 SVGAGI. The CDR3 sequence is 11 residues long. V lost 5 bases and J 6 bases, leaving 8 bases between the germline ends.

This clonotype was seen a few times. CDR3 sequence: CASSQGQATYEQYF. The CDR3 coding sequence is TGTGCCAGCAGCCAAGGACAGGCAACCTACGAGCAGTACTTC. This chain connects TRBV4-2 to TRBJ2-7, with D tentatively TRBD1 (6 bases). This CDR3 region has 14 residues. The germline V gene encodes CDR1 LGHNA and CDR2 YNFKEQ. V lost 1 base and J lost 2, with 9 bases in between.

In DNA form, the CDR3 reads TGTGCCAGCAGCACCTGGAGGTCGTCCTACGAGCAGTACTTC. Residues: CASSTWRSSYEQYF. The V call is TRBV3-1, the J call TRBJ2-7; a possible D gene is TRBD2 (5 bases). The CDR3 extends over 14 amino acids. With 5 bases removed from V and 1 base from J, the gap between germline ends came to 12 bases. Germline values: CDR1 LGHDT, CDR2 YNNKEL (reference sequence).

V and J are TRBV25-1 and TRBJ2-2; 7 nucleotides line up with TRBD1. The germline CDR1 and CDR2 sequences are MGHDK and SYGVNS. The CDR3 extends over 16 amino acids. J gave up 0 bases and V 6 bases, and 7 bases lay outside the gene matches. The CDR3 is CASSDTGTANTGELFF. CDR3 DNA: TGTGCCAGCAGCGATACCGGGACAGCGAACACCGGGGAGCTGTTTTTT.

The table lists this clonotype with a few counts. The chain combines TRBV20-1 with TRBJ1-6; 7 nucleotides agree with TRBD1. The germline gives CDR1 DFQATT, CDR2 SNEGSKA (reference sequence). This CDR3 spans 16 amino acids. The V and J ends lost 1 base and 6 bases, in that order; junction bases with no gene match: 9. The CDR3 sequence is CSARGQGVSSNSPLHF. CDR3 nucleotide sequence: TGCAGTGCTAGAGGACAGGGAGTTAGTAGTAATTCACCCCTCCACTTT.

This clonotype was recorded at least ten times. The chain combines TRBV3-1 with TRBJ2-3, with D unclear. Looked up from germline, CDR1 is LGHDT and CDR2 is YNNKEL (reference sequence). The V and J ends lost 1 base and 5 bases respectively, with 10 bases between them. This CDR3 has 14 residues. The CDR3 bases are TGTGCCAGCAGCCAAGTGGGTTTCGGAGATACGCAGTATTTT. The encoded protein is CASSQVGFGDTQYF.